This T cell receptor beta chain was captured by sequencing in a study of T cell responses to AZD1222 COVID-19 vaccine. The CDR3 spans 15 residues. In germline, CDR1 is LNHDA, CDR2 SQIVND (reference sequence). The V gene end was trimmed by 7 bases and the J gene end by 6 bases; junction bases not matched to a gene: 13. TCRdb keeps only in-frame clones here, not all; method: immunoSEQ multiplex PCR. This sample has 170,000 or so clones, with over 85% found just once. Notes on this clone: Its specificity is unknown.

Study results and caveats: White British ancestry dominated among donors, who included more females, and clonal diversity was possibly underestimated. Increases in Spike-specific TCR breadth and depth were seen after two AZD1222 doses. Only after the peak T cell response were repertoires sampled. Reportedly, nearly half of unique spike TCRs recognized epitopes outside B.1.351/B.1.1.7 mutations.

The clonotype was recovered from an adult who received the MenACWY meningococcal vaccine as a control. This material consisted of peripheral blood, taken 28 days after the second dose of the MenACWY control vaccine. V and J are TRBV19 and TRBJ2-3; 7 positions agree with TRBD1. The CDR3 protein is CASNPLGTGADTQYF. In DNA, the CDR3 is TGTGCCAGTAACCCCTTGGGCACAGGGGCGGATACGCAGTATTTT.